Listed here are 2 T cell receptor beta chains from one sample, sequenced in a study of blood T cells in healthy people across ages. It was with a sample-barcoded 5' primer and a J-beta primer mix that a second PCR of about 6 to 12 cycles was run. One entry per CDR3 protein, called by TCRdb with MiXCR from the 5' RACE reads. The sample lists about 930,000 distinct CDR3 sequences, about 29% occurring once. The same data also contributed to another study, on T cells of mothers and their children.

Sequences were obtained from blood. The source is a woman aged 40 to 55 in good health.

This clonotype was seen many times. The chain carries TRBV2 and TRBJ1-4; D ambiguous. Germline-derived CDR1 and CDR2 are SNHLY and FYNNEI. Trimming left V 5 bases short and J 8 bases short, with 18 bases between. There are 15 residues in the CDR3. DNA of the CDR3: TGTGCCAGCAGTAGAGATGGTGGAGTACAAGAAAAACTGTTTTTT. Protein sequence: CASSRDGGVQEKLFF.

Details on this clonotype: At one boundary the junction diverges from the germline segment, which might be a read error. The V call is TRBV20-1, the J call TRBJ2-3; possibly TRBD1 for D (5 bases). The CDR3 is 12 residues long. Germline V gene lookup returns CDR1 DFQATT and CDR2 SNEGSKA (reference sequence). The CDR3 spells CSARDLGDMQYF. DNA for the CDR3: TGCAGTGCGAGAGATCTAGGGGATATGCAGTATTTT.